The present T cell receptor (beta chain) was sequenced within a study of T cell repertoires in cytomegalovirus infection. The wider study: Shared public TCR beta signatures pointed to both CMV infection and a matching HLA type. Study findings and constraints: Of the TCR beta families, the public ones yielded a cumulative frequency that identified carriers of CMV plus the relevant HLA. Dominating the ex vivo response were HLA-C-restricted CMV-specific TCR beta clonotypes.

This CDR3 is 14 amino acids long. Looked up from germline, CDR1 is MNHEY and CDR2 is SVGAGI. Trimming stripped 0 bases from V and 6 bases from J, with 11 bases between. Ten or more counts support this clonotype. Its antigen remains unknown. From the reads, TCRdb called clonotypes with MiXCR, one entry per CDR3 protein. The sample yields 200,000 to 300,000 distinct CDR3 sequences, 9% to 15% seen once. The sample taken for sequencing was PBMCs. The clonotype originates from a human donor in good health (CMV status not recorded). Some clones in this sample may be carry-over from other donors' samples. The chain links TRBV6-5 to TRBJ1-1; the D is unclear. As DNA, the CDR3 is TGTGCCAGCAGTTACTCGATGGATAGCTCTGAAGCTTTCTTT. It encodes CASSYSMDSSEAFF.